The 8 T cell receptor beta chains below come from one sample, sequenced in a study of tumour-infiltrating T cells in Burkitt lymphoma. Using immunoSEQ multiplex PCR, the repertoire was profiled, and TCRdb retains in-frame clones only, with some absent. This sample has approximately 46,000 clones; roughly 31% occur once, and the top ten carry approximately 2.6%. Sequencing used tumor tissue. The receptors were sampled from a human donor with Burkitt lymphoma.

This clone was seen more than once but under ten times. The chain employs TRBV5-6 and TRBJ2-2, with unresolved D. Germline CDR1 and CDR2: SGHDT and YYEEEE. CDR3 length: 13 residues. V shed 4 bases and J shed 1 base, with 5 bases lying between them. This chain's CDR3 is CASSQGNTGELFF. For the CDR3, the DNA is TGTGCCAGCAGCCAAGGGAACACCGGGGAGCTGTTTTTT.

The chain employs TRBV5-1 and TRBJ2-5; perhaps TRBD2 as D (5 bases). V was shortened by 4 bases and J by 5 bases, with 15 bases between the two germline ends. CDR1 is SGHRS and CDR2 is YFSETQ in the germline V gene. This CDR3 contains 14 residues. The CDR3: CASSPDPGLETQYF. The DNA of the CDR3 is TGCGCCAGCAGCCCCGACCCAGGACTGGAGACCCAGTACTTC.

The sample holds a few counts of this clone. The chain links TRBV19 to TRBJ1-5; D may be TRBD1 (5 bases). V was cut by 5 bases and J by 5 bases, with 10 bases left in between. The CDR3 totals 13 residues. The V gene's germline CDR1 is LNHDA and CDR2 SQIVND (reference sequence). The CDR3 DNA is TGTGCCAGTAGTGTCCTAGGGGATCAGCCCCAGCATTTT. Translated, it gives CASSVLGDQPQHF.

V and J are TRBV10-3 and TRBJ2-3; TRBD2 aligns across 10 bases. V shed 8 bases, J shed 3 bases, and the junction held 2 bases outside the gene matches. Germline assignment: CDR1 ENHRY and CDR2 SYGVKD. The CDR3 runs 13 residues. CDR3 residues: CAIGTSVTDTQYF. The CDR3 nucleotides are TGTGCCATCGGGACTAGCGTAACAGATACGCAGTATTTT.

There are a few counts of this clone. The V and J genes are TRBV21-1 and TRBJ1-3. TRBV21-1 is classified as a pseudogene. The CDR3 length is 14 residues. The CDR3 DNA is TGTGCCGGGTTTAGGACCGAATCTGGAAACACCATATATTTT. Amino acids: CAGFRTESGNTIYF.

The genes are TRBV18 and TRBJ2-2; D call uncertain. Trimming removed 5 bases from V and 5 bases from J, with 6 bases in between. The CDR3 sequence is 12 residues long. Germline V CDR1 and CDR2: KGHSH, LQKENI. CDR3 amino acids: CASSILTGELFF. Written as DNA, the CDR3 is TGTGCCAGCTCAATCCTGACCGGGGAGCTGTTTTTT. Together with reference TRBV18 and TRBJ2-2, the CDR3 gives the full variable domain: NAGVMQNPRHLVRRRGQEARLRCSPMKGHSHVYWYRQLPEEGLKFMVYLQKENIIDESGMPKERFSAEFPKEGPSILRIQQVVRGDSAAYFCASSILTGELFFGEGSRLTVL.

The chain uses TRBV4-3 and TRBJ2-5; 7 positions match TRBD2. Germline V gives CDR1 LGHNA, CDR2 YSLEER. Germline trimming cut 2 bases from V and 3 bases from J; bases unmatched to any gene: 0. This CDR3 is 13 amino acids long. CDR3 protein: CASSQREEETQYF. Written as DNA, the CDR3 is TGCGCCAGCAGCCAACGGGAGGAAGAGACCCAGTACTTC.

This clone was recorded only once. The chain recombines TRBV11-1 with TRBJ2-3; unclear D gene. Trimming removed 1 base from V and 5 bases from J, with 4 bases in between. This CDR3 is 12 amino acids long. The germline CDR1 and CDR2 sequences are SGHAT and FQDESV (reference sequence). The CDR3: CASSLGGDTQYF. DNA for the CDR3: TGTGCCAGCAGCTTAGGGGGAGATACGCAGTATTTT. The full variable domain, with the rest looked up from reference TRBV11-1 and TRBJ2-3, is EAEVAQSPRYKITEKSQAVAFWCDPISGHATLYWYRQILGQGPELLVQFQDESVVDDSQLPKDRFSAERLKGVDSTLKIQPAELGDSAMYLCASSLGGDTQYFGPGTRLTVL.